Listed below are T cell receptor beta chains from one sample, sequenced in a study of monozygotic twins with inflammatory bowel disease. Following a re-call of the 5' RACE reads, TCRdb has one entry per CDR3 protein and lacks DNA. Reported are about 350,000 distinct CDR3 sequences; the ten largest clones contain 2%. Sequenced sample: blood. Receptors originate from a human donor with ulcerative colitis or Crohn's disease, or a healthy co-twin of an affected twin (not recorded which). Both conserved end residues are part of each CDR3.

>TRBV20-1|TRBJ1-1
CSASEPDRGMVYMNTEAFF
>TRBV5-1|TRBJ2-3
CASSLTAGVADTQYF
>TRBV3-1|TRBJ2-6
CASSQMAASGANVLTF
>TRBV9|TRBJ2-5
CASSVDPTLGETQYF
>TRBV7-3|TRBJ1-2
CASSLIPGQGTGYTF
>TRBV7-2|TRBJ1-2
CASSLVGGSDNYGYTF
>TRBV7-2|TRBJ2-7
CASSFQAGGSSYEQYF
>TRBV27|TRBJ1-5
CASSKDRGPPKRPQHF
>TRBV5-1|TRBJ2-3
CASSLDRKQRTDTQYF
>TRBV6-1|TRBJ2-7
CASGWGQPHSYEQYF
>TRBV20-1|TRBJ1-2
CSARPLDGGYTF
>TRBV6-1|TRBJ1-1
CASNPGSLTEAFF
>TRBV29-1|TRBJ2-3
CSAPYAATDTQYF
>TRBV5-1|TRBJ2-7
CASSLEAGGEQYF
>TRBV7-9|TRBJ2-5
CASTLSRDRGEETQYF
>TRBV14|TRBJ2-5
CASSRKLAGETQYF
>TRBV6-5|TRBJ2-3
CASSYQGHTDTQYF
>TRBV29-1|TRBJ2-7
CSVGQFSYEQYF
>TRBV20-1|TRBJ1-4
CSAPRGGGEKLFF
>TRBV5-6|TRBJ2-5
CASSFTPQGETQYF
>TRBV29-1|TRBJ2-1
CSVEDTKIAGAINEQFF
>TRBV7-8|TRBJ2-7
CASSIRRLLHIAEQYF
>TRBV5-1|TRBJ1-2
CASSLEGFGGYTF